This record looks at one T cell receptor beta chain sequence and its context. Its antigen is unidentified. CDR1 and CDR2 from the germline V gene are WNHNN and SYGVQD (reference sequence). V trimming: 8 bases; J trimming: 6 bases; junction bases outside the gene matches: 11. The CDR3 has 15 residues. With 60 Vbeta and 13 Jbeta primers, the PCR was carried out. Clones were sequenced by immunoSEQ multiplex PCR, and TCRdb holds only the in-frame ones, with some missing. The sample carries more than 90,000 clones, under 80% recorded once. The data originate from a study of cytomegalovirus exposure and HLA in healthy donors. Study at large: Falling in the Caucasian-associated ancestry cluster were about 80% of a few hundred genotyped donors. Notes on the study in general: Some highly shared sequence variants likely arose as a pipeline artifact.

The receptor comes from a woman aged 50 to 65 in good health and CMV-seropositive. The sequenced sample consisted of PBMCs. V is TRBV10-1 and J is TRBJ2-1, with 9 bases matching TRBD1. This chain's CDR3 is CASSLPGQGTNEQFF. CDR3 DNA: TGCGCCAGCTCATTACCGGGACAGGGAACCAATGAGCAGTTCTTC.